This paragraph covers one T cell receptor beta chain sequence. No antigen is known for it. The data belong to a study of CD8 T cells in ankylosing spondylitis. Study findings and constraints: A TCR beta motif of roughly eight highly homologous variants seemed to mark ankylosing spondylitis blood.

Quantitative molecular-barcoded 5'-RACE generated the TCR beta libraries. TCRdb re-analysed the 5' RACE reads in MiXCR, keeping a single row per CDR3 protein. Of about 210,000 distinct CDR3 sequences listed, 5.5% to 7.5% are singletons. This receptor was obtained from a male donor with ankylosing spondylitis. The source material was blood, either unsorted or a sorted T cell fraction (not recorded which).

CDR3 sequence (DNA): TGTGCCAGCAGTTTAGGCCAGGGTAAACAGCCCCAGCATTTT. The encoded protein is CASSLGQGKQPQHF. The chain uses TRBV28 and TRBJ1-5; a possible D gene is TRBD1 (5 bases). Trimming took off 2 bases at V and 7 bases at J, with 12 bases between the two ends. In germline, CDR1 is MDHEN, CDR2 SYDVKM. The CDR3 has 14 amino acids.